These 26 T cell receptor beta chains were all obtained from the same sample, sequenced in a study of blood T cells in healthy people across ages. With a J-beta primer mix and a sample-barcoded 5' primer, a second PCR ran 7 to 11 cycles. MiXCR was run by TCRdb on the 5' RACE reads, yielding one entry per CDR3 protein. The sample lists roughly 2 million distinct CDR3 sequences; roughly 49% were seen once. What was sequenced was blood. The receptors shown here come from a woman aged 40 to 49 in good health.

The chain links TRBV4-3 to TRBJ1-5; possibly TRBD1 for D (6 bases). The CDR3 loop spans 15 amino acids. Germline values: CDR1 LGHNA, CDR2 YSLEER. The germline V and J ends were trimmed by 5 bases and 4 bases, with 15 bases remaining between them. The CDR3 DNA reads as TGCGCCAGCAGCGGGACCCCAGGGGTTAATCAGCCCCAGCATTTT. It is translated as CASSGTPGVNQPQHF.

V is TRBV7-9 and J is TRBJ2-3; 7 nucleotides agree with TRBD2. With 6 bases clipped from V and 4 bases from J, the junction kept 16 bases outside the gene matches. Per germline, CDR1 SEHNR and CDR2 FQNEAQ (reference sequence). CDR3 length equals 17 residues. DNA for the CDR3: TGTGCCAGCAGGGTCGCAGCGGGACCCATCAACGCAGATACGCAGTATTTT. It yields the protein CASRVAAGPINADTQYF.

The V and J genes are TRBV10-3 and TRBJ2-1; D could derive from TRBD1 or TRBD2 (6 bases each). Trimming removed 3 bases at V and 6 bases at J, with 9 bases between. The CDR3 covers 13 residues. CDR1 and CDR2 (germline): ENHRY, SYGVKD. The CDR3 nucleotides are TGTGCCATCAGTGACAGGGGAGGCAATGAGCAGTTCTTC. This gives the protein CAISDRGGNEQFF.

Only a few counts were recorded for this clonotype. The rearrangement links TRBV7-9 to TRBJ2-3; 8 nucleotides line up with TRBD1. Germline CDR1 is SEHNR and CDR2 is FQNEAQ (reference sequence). There are 17 residues in the CDR3. J lost 4 bases, V lost 4 bases, and 13 bases had no gene match. The CDR3 bases are TGTGCCAGCAGCTACTACCGGACAGGGCTTTTTGCAGATACGCAGTATTTT. Translation gives CASSYYRTGLFADTQYF.

This clonotype was observed a few times. The V and J genes are TRBV7-2 and TRBJ2-7, with D hard to call. This CDR3 spans 13 amino acids. Trimming pared 2 bases from V and 5 bases from J, leaving 10 bases between. CDR1 and CDR2 (germline): SGHTA, FQGNSA. The CDR3 nucleotides are TGTGCCAGCAGCTTATTGTACGGCGACGAGCAGTACTTC. It yields the protein CASSLLYGDEQYF. Full variable domain (rest looked up from reference TRBV7-2 and TRBJ2-7): GAGVSQSPSNKVTEKGKDVELRCDPISGHTALYWYRQSLGQGLEFLIYFQGNSAPDKSGLPSDRFSAERTGGSVSTLTIQRTQQEDSAVYLCASSLLYGDEQYFGPGTRLTVT.

Remarks on this clonotype: Compared with germline, one end of the junction differs, possibly owing to a read error. V gene TRBV7-2 combines with J gene TRBJ2-7, with D possibly matching TRBD1 (6 bases). This CDR3 is built from 16 residues. Germline lookup yields CDR1 SGHTA and CDR2 FQGNSA. The CDR3 DNA follows: TGTGCCAGCAGCTCGGACAGCTCCGGGGTCTCCTGCGAGCAGTACTTC. Translating it yields CASSSDSSGVSCEQYF. The variable domain in full, with the rest retrieved from reference TRBV7-2 and TRBJ2-7, is GAGVSQSPSNKVTEKGKDVELRCDPISGHTALYWYRQSLGQGLEFLIYFQGNSAPDKSGLPSDRFSAERTGGSVSTLTIQRTQQEDSAVYLCASSSDSSGVSCEQYFGPGTRLTVT.

This clonotype was observed a handful of times. The rearrangement links TRBV5-1 to TRBJ2-5; D gene ambiguous. Trimming left V 6 bases short and J 2 bases short, with 11 bases between. Looked up from germline, CDR1 is SGHRS and CDR2 is YFSETQ. The CDR3 spans 13 residues. The CDR3 region is CASTYTRQETQYF. The CDR3 DNA reads TGCGCCAGCACTTACACCAGACAAGAGACCCAGTACTTC.

The J gene is TRBJ2-1, the V gene TRBV14; D assignment may be TRBD1 or TRBD2 (5 bases each). This CDR3 has 19 amino acids. From germline, CDR1 is SGHDN and CDR2 FVKESK. V lost 0 bases, J lost 0 bases, and 18 bases lay in between. CDR3 nucleotides: TGTGCCAGCAGCCAAGATCACGGGGCGGGCGTCGGCTCCTACAATGAGCAGTTCTTC. It yields the protein CASSQDHGAGVGSYNEQFF.

This clonotype was counted a few times. The chain recombines TRBV9 with TRBJ2-7, with TRBD2 as a possible D gene (6 bases). Germline CDR1 reads SGDLS; CDR2 reads YYNGEE. V lost 0 bases, J lost 0 bases, and 13 bases lay in between. The CDR3 length is 16 residues. The CDR3 bases are TGTGCCAGCAGCGTAGGAGGAGGGACGGCCTCCTACGAGCAGTACTTC. Translating it yields CASSVGGGTASYEQYF.

This chain joins TRBV24-1 and TRBJ2-5, with 8 bases that match TRBD1. This CDR3 region has 14 residues. V lost 5 bases to trimming and J lost 6 bases; unmatched junction nucleotides: 7. Germline CDR1 KGHDR, CDR2 SFDVKD. The CDR3 loop is CATSGQGRTKTQYF. As DNA, the CDR3 is TGTGCCACCAGTGGACAGGGGCGAACGAAGACCCAGTACTTC.

The chain employs TRBV5-1 and TRBJ1-2, with D possibly being TRBD1 (5 bases). The germline V gene encodes CDR1 SGHRS and CDR2 YFSETQ. Trimming removed 4 bases at V and 1 base at J, with 11 bases between. The CDR3 is made up of 14 amino acids. CDR3 nucleotides: TGCGCCAGCAGCCCGGACATTGGTAACTATGGCTACACCTTC. It yields the protein CASSPDIGNYGYTF. The entire variable domain, with the rest obtained from reference TRBV5-1 and TRBJ1-2, is as follows: KAGVTQTPRYLIKTRGQQVTLSCSPISGHRSVSWYQQTPGQGLQFLFEYFSETQRNKGNFPGRFSGRQFSNSRSEMNVSTLELGDSALYLCASSPDIGNYGYTFGSGTRLTVV.

As regards this clonotype: A read error may produce the germline difference seen at one junction end. The chain has TRBV20-1 and TRBJ2-1; 12 bases are a match to TRBD2. The CDR3 is 16 amino acids. Germline values: CDR1 DFQATT, CDR2 SNEGSKA (reference sequence). CDR3: CSASRLAGGPYTEQFF. Here the CDR3 DNA reads TGCAGTGCTAGTCGTCTAGCGGGGGGGCCCTACACTGAGCAGTTCTTC.

The chain has TRBV7-2 and TRBJ2-3, with TRBD1 as a possible D gene (6 bases). CDR3 size: 16 residues. V was clipped by 2 bases and J by 2 bases, with 14 bases between them. CDR1 is SGHTA, CDR2 FQGNSA, per germline. DNA of the CDR3: TGTGCCAGCAGCTTACAAGGACAGAGATACACAGATACGCAGTATTTT. Translating it yields CASSLQGQRYTDTQYF.

The chain recombines TRBV27 with TRBJ2-4, with D possibly matching TRBD2 (7 bases). Between the trimmed V and J ends, which lost 0 bases and 5 bases, there was a span of 17 bases. This CDR3 contains 17 residues. The germline V gene encodes CDR1 MNHEY and CDR2 SMNVEV (reference sequence). The CDR3 is CASSLSMRGGMENIQYF. Here the CDR3 DNA reads TGTGCCAGCAGTTTATCGATGAGGGGGGGCATGGAAAACATTCAGTACTTC.

The V and J genes are TRBV20-1 and TRBJ2-5; the match to TRBD2 covers 8 bases. Unmatched junction bases numbered 12, after V lost 3 bases and J lost 3 bases. Germline V CDR1 and CDR2: DFQATT, SNEGSKA (reference sequence). The CDR3 runs 16 residues. CDR3 protein: CSARSTERGLKETQYF. CDR3 coding DNA: TGCAGTGCTAGGTCTACAGAGCGGGGGCTTAAAGAGACCCAGTACTTC.

This clonotype appeared a few times. The chain carries TRBV28 and TRBJ1-6, with D uncertain. Germline V gene sequence: CDR1 MDHEN, CDR2 SYDVKM. V dropped 2 bases and J dropped 0 bases, with 14 bases sitting between them. The length of the CDR3 is 18 residues. CDR3 sequence reads: CASSLGGRKSSYNSPLHF. CDR3 coding DNA: TGTGCCAGCAGTTTAGGCGGTCGGAAGAGCTCCTATAATTCACCCCTCCACTTT.

This chain uses TRBV29-1 with TRBJ2-5, with D unresolved. Looked up from germline, CDR1 is SQVTM and CDR2 is ANQGSEA. This CDR3 is built from 14 residues. The V end lost 5 bases, the J end lost 2 bases, and 15 bases lay between the germline ends. This chain's CDR3 is CSVFVGLGQETQYF. For the CDR3, the DNA is TGCAGCGTTTTTGTGGGGTTAGGGCAAGAGACCCAGTACTTC.

This clonotype showed up just a few times. The chain has TRBV27 and TRBJ2-4, with D unclear. The J call may be wrong; the DNA end is better matched by TRBJ2-7. In germline, CDR1 is MNHEY, CDR2 SMNVEV (reference sequence). The CDR3 extends over 15 amino acids. In nucleotides, the CDR3 is TGTGCCAGCAGTTTATCCCTTGACCCCTGGGACGAGCAGTACTTC. The encoded protein is CASSLSLDPWDEQYF.

This rearrangement joins TRBV7-8 to TRBJ1-1; D is perhaps TRBD1 (6 bases). The V gene's germline CDR1 is SGHVS and CDR2 FQNEAQ. This CDR3 is built from 15 residues. Trimming pared 5 bases from V and 1 base from J, leaving 14 bases between. The CDR3: CASSPGQGQNTEAFF. The CDR3 DNA reads TGTGCCAGCAGCCCAGGGCAGGGACAGAACACTGAAGCTTTCTTT.

Only a few counts were recorded for this clonotype. V gene TRBV7-2 combines with J gene TRBJ2-3; no firm D call. Germline V gene lookup returns CDR1 SGHTA and CDR2 FQGNSA. Trimming took off 5 bases at V and 4 bases at J, with 10 bases between the two ends. This CDR3 is built from 13 residues. CDR3: CASSRNWADTQYF. The CDR3 DNA sequence: TGTGCCAGCAGCCGAAATTGGGCAGATACGCAGTATTTT.

This clonotype was recorded a few times. This chain uses TRBV6-5 with TRBJ2-4, with D possibly called TRBD1 or TRBD2 (5 bases each). CDR1 and CDR2 from the germline V gene are MNHEY and SVGAGI. V was cut by 6 bases and J by 13 bases, with 22 bases left in between. CDR3 size: 14 residues. The CDR3 DNA reads as TGTGCCAGCAGGAGAACCGGGGCCTTGGCAGAGCAGTACTTC. Encoded protein: CASRRTGALAEQYF.

V gene TRBV3-1 combines with J gene TRBJ2-3; either TRBD1 or TRBD2 may fit D (5 bases each). The germline gives CDR1 LGHDT, CDR2 YNNKEL (reference sequence). The CDR3 spans 16 residues. V gave up 5 bases and J gave up 4 bases, with 19 bases separating them. CDR3 residues: CASSAVAGRMSDTQYF. The DNA of the CDR3 is TGTGCCAGCAGCGCAGTGGCAGGGAGAATGTCAGATACGCAGTATTTT.

V is TRBV20-1 and J is TRBJ1-5; D ambiguous. This CDR3 spans 13 amino acids. V shed 6 bases and J shed 1 base, with 10 bases lying between them. CDR1 and CDR2 (germline): DFQATT, SNEGSKA (reference sequence). The DNA of the CDR3 is TGCAGTGCCGTGGATGCGAGCAATCAGCCCCAGCATTTT. Its translation is CSAVDASNQPQHF.

This chain joins TRBV15 and TRBJ1-2; 10 bases match TRBD1. Germline V lookup: CDR1 LNHNV, CDR2 YYDKDF (reference sequence). This CDR3 has 15 residues. The trim removed 3 bases at V and 8 bases at J, leaving 9 bases unmatched. The CDR3 DNA reads TGTGCCACCAGCAGCCTCCGACAGGGGGCGGAAGGCTACACCTTC. It yields the protein CATSSLRQGAEGYTF.

This clonotype turned up a few times. The rearrangement uses TRBV7-2 and TRBJ1-5; weak D call: TRBD1 (5 bases). The CDR3 runs 15 residues. Trimming pared 1 base from V and 5 bases from J, leaving 12 bases between. Germline V gene lookup returns CDR1 SGHTA and CDR2 FQGNSA. CDR3: CASSLVGSGYQPQHF. CDR3 sequence (DNA): TGTGCCAGCAGCTTAGTGGGGTCAGGGTATCAGCCCCAGCATTTT.

The V and J genes are TRBV6-5 and TRBJ1-1, with D hard to call. Germline assignment: CDR1 MNHEY and CDR2 SVGAGI. CDR3 length: 16 amino acids. Trimming shortened V by 2 bases and J by 0 bases, and 13 bases separated the two germline ends. CDR3 protein: CASSYGLPSLNTEAFF. Here the CDR3 DNA reads TGTGCCAGCAGTTACGGGTTGCCCAGTTTGAACACTGAAGCTTTCTTT.